The following is a T cell receptor beta chain sequence with its context. These data belong to a study of blood T cell repertoires in COVID-19. The overall study: T cells, B-cell-depleted T cells, or PBMCs supplied cDNA or gDNA.

The data were produced by immunoSEQ multiplex PCR, yet TCRdb's version contains in-frame clones alone and is incomplete. The sample holds 470,000 or so clones, 85% to 90% seen once. Trimming left V 7 bases short and J 0 bases short, with 10 bases between. Per germline, CDR1 MDHEN and CDR2 SYDVKM. The CDR3 has 15 amino acids. Sequencing was done on a sample of peripheral blood. This receptor was obtained from a woman under 40 with acute or convalescent COVID-19. V gene TRBV28 combines with J gene TRBJ2-6, with D tentatively TRBD2 (5 bases). The chain's CDR3 is CASNPRVSGANVLTF. The CDR3 DNA follows: TGTGCCAGCAACCCGCGGGTCTCTGGGGCCAACGTCCTGACTTTC.